These T cell receptor beta chains were read from a single sample in a study of T cells expressing NK-cell markers. Following a re-call of the 5' RACE reads, TCRdb has one entry per CDR3 protein and lacks DNA. Across some 460,000 distinct CDR3 sequences, the top ten clones capture approximately 1.4% of the sample. The specimen sequenced was blood T cells: a sorted CD56 or NKG2C T cell subset, CD4+ or CD8+ T cells, or bulk PBMC T cells (not recorded which). The receptors were sampled from a woman aged 50 to 60 in good health. The CDR3 runs from the conserved cysteine through the conserved F or W. Fields, in order: V gene, J gene, CDR3 protein.

v_call: TRBV12-3/TRBV12-4; j_call: TRBJ1-6; cdr3_aa: CASSPPGRGRGRSPLHF
v_call: TRBV24-1; j_call: TRBJ2-3; cdr3_aa: CATSDSAGGGIRDTQYF
v_call: TRBV20-1; j_call: TRBJ2-2; cdr3_aa: CSAGLAGGHTGELFF
v_call: TRBV4-1; j_call: TRBJ1-2; cdr3_aa: CASSQSGMGGYTF
v_call: TRBV20-1; j_call: TRBJ2-3; cdr3_aa: CSAVAAGVNTDTQYF
v_call: TRBV29-1; j_call: TRBJ1-2; cdr3_aa: CSVEEGNYYGYTF
v_call: TRBV6-2/TRBV6-3; j_call: TRBJ2-7; cdr3_aa: CASSLSDLYEQYF
v_call: TRBV19; j_call: TRBJ2-1; cdr3_aa: CASSFQATYNEQFF
v_call: TRBV7-9; j_call: TRBJ2-1; cdr3_aa: CASSSQGTSGRLFF
v_call: TRBV10-3; j_call: TRBJ2-6; cdr3_aa: CAYRKAGTRGSGANVLTF
v_call: TRBV13; j_call: TRBJ2-1; cdr3_aa: CASSLVPSGSPYNEQFF
v_call: TRBV4-1; j_call: TRBJ1-3; cdr3_aa: CASSGSKHTSGNTIYF
v_call: TRBV3-1; j_call: TRBJ1-3; cdr3_aa: CASSHFRGLDGNTIYF
v_call: TRBV29-1; j_call: TRBJ2-4; cdr3_aa: CSVVLDSLRAKNIQYF
v_call: TRBV5-1; j_call: TRBJ2-5; cdr3_aa: CASSLHRVVETQYF
v_call: TRBV18; j_call: TRBJ2-3; cdr3_aa: CASSPLLGIEDTQYF
v_call: TRBV10-3; j_call: TRBJ1-2; cdr3_aa: CATTGTDLNYGYTF
v_call: TRBV7-9; j_call: TRBJ2-7; cdr3_aa: CASSLVQGPISYEQYF
v_call: TRBV5-5; j_call: TRBJ1-1; cdr3_aa: CASSIKSEAFF
v_call: TRBV29-1; j_call: TRBJ2-7; cdr3_aa: CSVEPDRVGEQYF
v_call: TRBV14; j_call: TRBJ2-6; cdr3_aa: CASSQLEQLTTSGANVLTF
v_call: TRBV20-1; j_call: TRBJ2-1; cdr3_aa: CSARDRDRNYNEQFF
v_call: TRBV30; j_call: TRBJ1-1; cdr3_aa: CAWGEGSTEAFF
v_call: TRBV7-9; j_call: TRBJ2-2; cdr3_aa: CASVYRNPNTGELFF
v_call: TRBV20-1; j_call: TRBJ1-4; cdr3_aa: CSALRQGGKLFF
v_call: TRBV20-1; j_call: TRBJ2-3; cdr3_aa: CSAPSAGKGTDTQYF
v_call: TRBV29-1; j_call: TRBJ2-1; cdr3_aa: CSVEGRGYNEQFF
v_call: TRBV5-1; j_call: TRBJ2-7; cdr3_aa: CASSSPGEQYF